A single sample is the source of the 20 T cell receptor beta chains below, sequenced in a study of cytomegalovirus exposure and HLA in healthy donors. 60 Vbeta and 13 Jbeta primers were used in PCR. TCRdb keeps only in-frame clones here, not all; method: immunoSEQ multiplex PCR. The table records roughly 190,000 clones, around 79% of them present only once. Sequenced material: PBMCs. The receptors derive from a girl aged 10-17 years in good health and CMV-seropositive.

The V gene is TRBV13, the J gene TRBJ1-3; 7 bases agree with TRBD1. Germline CDR1 reads PRHDT; CDR2 reads FYEKMQ (reference sequence). V trimming: 1 base; J trimming: 9 bases; junction bases outside the gene matches: 12. CDR3 size: 16 residues. CDR3 sequence reads: CASSLEPGQISSTIYF. CDR3 bases: TGTGCCAGCAGCTTAGAACCGGGACAGATTTCCAGCACCATATATTTT.

In this sample, this clone turned up once. The chain couples TRBV30 to TRBJ1-3, with D unresolved. V gave up 0 bases and J gave up 0 bases, with 9 bases separating them. The CDR3 runs 15 residues. Germline lookup yields CDR1 GTSNPN and CDR2 SVGIG (reference sequence). The CDR3 coding sequence is TGTGCCTGGAGTGTAGACTGGAGCTCTGGAAACACCATATATTTT. It encodes CAWSVDWSSGNTIYF. The full variable domain, in which reference TRBV30 and TRBJ1-3 provide the parts outside the CDR3, is SQTIHQWPATLVQPVGSPLSLECTVEGTSNPNLYWYRQAAGRGLQLLFYSVGIGQISSEVPQNLSASRPQDRQFILSSKKLLLSDSGFYLCAWSVDWSSGNTIYFGEGSWLTVV.

CDR3 residues: CASSLGKTGTGLNYGYTF. The CDR3 DNA is TGTGCCAGCAGCTTGGGGAAAACCGGGACAGGGTTAAACTATGGCTACACCTTC. This rearrangement joins TRBV5-4 to TRBJ1-2, with TRBD1 matching over 9 bases. Germline loops: CDR1 SGHNT, CDR2 YYREEE (reference sequence). Unmatched junction bases numbered 11, after V lost 0 bases and J lost 2 bases. This CDR3 comprises 18 residues.

The chain links TRBV29-1 to TRBJ2-1; TRBD2 matches at 9 bases. V lost 0 bases to trimming and J lost 9 bases; unmatched junction nucleotides: 9. The CDR3 extends over 15 amino acids. Looked up from germline, CDR1 is SQVTM and CDR2 is ANQGSEA. CDR3 nucleotide sequence: TGCAGCGTTGAAGACGGGACTAGCTTCTTAGGTGAGCAGTTCTTC. It yields the protein CSVEDGTSFLGEQFF.

The chain combines TRBV7-2 with TRBJ1-2; 9 bases fit TRBD1. The CDR3 extends over 15 amino acids. Germline V gives CDR1 SGHTA, CDR2 FQGNSA. The trim removed 0 bases at V and 8 bases at J, leaving 7 bases unmatched. The CDR3 DNA reads TGTGCCAGCAGCTTAGCAAGGGGACAGGGTAGGGGCTACACCTTC. Its translation: CASSLARGQGRGYTF.

This clone was observed once. This chain joins TRBV5-1 and TRBJ2-5; tentatively, D is TRBD2 (5 bases). Trimming cost V 5 bases and J 7 bases, with 12 bases left between them. The CDR3 length is 12 residues. Germline CDR1 SGHRS, CDR2 YFSETQ. CDR3: CASRGNEGTQYF. The CDR3 DNA reads as TGCGCCAGCAGGGGGAACGAGGGGACCCAGTACTTC. The variable domain in full, completed from reference TRBV5-1 and TRBJ2-5, reads KAGVTQTPRYLIKTRGQQVTLSCSPISGHRSVSWYQQTPGQGLQFLFEYFSETQRNKGNFPGRFSGRQFSNSRSEMNVSTLELGDSALYLCASRGNEGTQYFGPGTRLLVL.

The CDR3 here is CASSPQGASYEQYF. The DNA of the CDR3 is TGTGCCAGCTCACCTCAGGGGGCGAGCTACGAGCAGTACTTC. This chain uses TRBV18 with TRBJ2-7; 8 bases agree with TRBD1. The CDR3 is 14 residues long. The germline V gene has CDR1 KGHSH and CDR2 LQKENI. Unmatched junction bases numbered 4, after V lost 3 bases and J lost 3 bases.

Comments on this clone: The same CDR3 can be traced to other DNA sequences in this sample. The chain uses TRBV7-2 and TRBJ1-5; 9 nucleotides match TRBD1. The CDR3 has 14 amino acids. The ends lost 5 bases at V and 4 bases at J; junction bases unmatched: 3. Germline CDR1 is SGHTA and CDR2 is FQGNSA. The chain's CDR3 is CASSLTGGNQPQHF. The CDR3, as DNA: TGTGCCAGCAGCCTGACAGGGGGGAATCAGCCCCAGCATTTT. Variable domain in full (rest from reference TRBV7-2 and TRBJ1-5): GAGVSQSPSNKVTEKGKDVELRCDPISGHTALYWYRQSLGQGLEFLIYFQGNSAPDKSGLPSDRFSAERTGGSVSTLTIQRTQQEDSAVYLCASSLTGGNQPQHFGDGTRLSIL.

This chain links TRBV11-2 with TRBJ1-1; D remains unclear. CDR1 is SGHAT and CDR2 is FQNNGV in the germline V gene. The CDR3 runs 15 residues. V lost 1 base and J lost 1, with 10 bases in between. CDR3 sequence reads: CASSLGRGTNTEAFF. CDR3 in DNA: TGTGCCAGCAGCTTAGGTCGAGGAACGAACACTGAAGCTTTCTTT.

This rearrangement joins TRBV7-8 to TRBJ1-4; no clear D gene. Germline assignment: CDR1 SGHVS and CDR2 FQNEAQ. This CDR3 contains 14 residues. V was clipped by 1 base and J by 4 bases, with 7 bases between them. CDR3 in amino acids: CASSLGEVNEKLFF. CDR3 DNA sequence: TGTGCCAGCAGCTTAGGGGAGGTTAATGAAAAACTGTTTTTT.

The table lists this clone with a few counts. V usage is TRBV2 and J usage is TRBJ1-2, with a tentative D call TRBD1 (6 bases). V was trimmed by 4 bases and J by 7 bases, leaving 19 bases between them. The CDR3 loop spans 15 amino acids. CDR1 and CDR2 (germline): SNHLY, FYNNEI. The CDR3 loop reads CASSGDTPPSGGYTF. Here the CDR3 DNA reads TGTGCCAGCAGTGGGGACACGCCTCCGAGTGGTGGCTACACCTTC.

The gene calls are TRBV10-1 and TRBJ2-2, with TRBD1 as a possible D gene (6 bases). CDR1 and CDR2 (germline): WNHNN, SYGVQD (reference sequence). V lost 0 bases, J lost 4 bases, and 6 bases lay in between. The CDR3 length is 14 residues. This CDR3 is CASSESRGTGELFF. CDR3 bases: TGCGCCAGCAGTGAGTCCAGGGGCACCGGGGAGCTGTTTTTT.

The chain carries TRBV5-1 and TRBJ1-1; no definite D call. Germline-derived CDR1 and CDR2 are SGHRS and YFSETQ. This CDR3 has 13 residues. Trimming removed 2 bases from V and 9 bases from J, with 14 bases in between. CDR3 sequence: CASSLFPGWQAFF. The CDR3 DNA is TGCGCCAGCAGCTTATTTCCGGGATGGCAAGCTTTCTTT.

The chain joins TRBV7-9 to TRBJ2-5; D gene ambiguous. The V and J ends lost 5 bases and 9 bases respectively, with 10 bases between them. The germline gives CDR1 SEHNR, CDR2 FQNEAQ (reference sequence). The CDR3 covers 11 residues. CDR3 nucleotide sequence: TGTGCCAGCAGCCAATATTCGGCCCAGTACTTC. Its translation is CASSQYSAQYF.

The chain uses TRBV9 and TRBJ2-1; possibly TRBD1 for D (6 bases). The V gene's germline CDR1 is SGDLS and CDR2 YYNGEE. This CDR3 contains 15 residues. Trimming left V 0 bases short and J 6 bases short, with 13 bases between. Written as DNA, the CDR3 is TGTGCCAGCAGCGTAGGAGGGGGTGGGGGCAATGAGCAGTTCTTC. Protein: CASSVGGGGGNEQFF.

The genes are TRBV5-1 and TRBJ2-7, with D hard to call. Trimming removed 4 bases at V and 3 bases at J, with 8 bases between. This CDR3 comprises 12 residues. Germline values: CDR1 SGHRS, CDR2 YFSETQ. The CDR3 here is CASSARVYEQYF. DNA of the CDR3: TGCGCCAGCAGCGCTCGAGTCTACGAGCAGTACTTC.

The V call is TRBV11-3, the J call TRBJ2-1, with D maybe TRBD2 (5 bases). The CDR3 spans 14 residues. Germline V gene sequence: CDR1 SGHNT, CDR2 YENEEA. The V gene lost 5 bases and the J gene lost 6 bases, with 14 bases spanning the gap. Here the CDR3 reads CASSPTLATNEQFF. The CDR3, as DNA: TGTGCCAGCAGCCCCACCTTAGCGACCAATGAGCAGTTCTTC.

The chain links TRBV5-1 to TRBJ2-7, with 7 bases aligning to TRBD1. Germline V gene sequence: CDR1 SGHRS, CDR2 YFSETQ. V gave up 0 bases and J gave up 2 bases; unmatched junction bases: 5. CDR3 length equals 15 residues. This CDR3 reads CASSLVGQEPYEQYF. CDR3 nucleotides: TGCGCCAGCAGCTTGGTTGGACAGGAACCCTACGAGCAGTACTTC.

The gene calls are TRBV7-2 and TRBJ2-6; D is ambiguous. The CDR3 is 16 residues long. The V gene's germline CDR1 is SGHTA and CDR2 FQGNSA. V lost 3 bases and J lost 2, with 11 bases in between. For the CDR3, the DNA is TGTGCCAGCAGCTTTGGGCCCCCGGCTGGGGCCAACGTCCTGACTTTC. Translation gives CASSFGPPAGANVLTF.

This clone was observed a handful of times. The chain is built from TRBV19 and TRBJ1-2, with a weak D call TRBD1 (5 bases). Germline V gene sequence: CDR1 LNHDA, CDR2 SQIVND (reference sequence). The CDR3 covers 14 residues. V was cut by 7 bases and J by 1 base, with 13 bases left in between. The chain's CDR3 is CASKGMGVNYGYTF. CDR3 nucleotides: TGTGCCAGTAAGGGGATGGGCGTTAACTATGGCTACACCTTC.